Sequencing of this T cell receptor (beta chain) was carried out in a study of beta chain features in type 1 diabetes. The study's findings and limits: At VDJ recombination sites, type 1 diabetes patients had fewer insertions and more deleted nucleotides.

With 5 bases removed from V and 5 bases from J, the gap between germline ends came to 12 bases. The germline V gene encodes CDR1 MNHNY and CDR2 SVGAGI (reference sequence). The CDR3 sequence is 13 residues long. Reverse transcribing all isolated RNA meant expressed TCRB transcripts were sequenced. The protocol was immunoSEQ multiplex PCR, while the TCRdb copy is restricted to in-frame clones and leaves out a portion. The sample consists of hundreds of thousands of clones, roughly 15% of them appearing once. About this clone itself: The antigen remains unidentified.

The receptor comes from a woman younger than 35 in good health. This sequence joins TRBV6-6 and TRBJ2-5, with D perhaps matching TRBD2 (5 bases). Sequenced: naive CD4+ T cells from blood. In DNA, the CDR3 is TGTGCCAGCAGTCTACGTGGGGAGGAGACCCAGTACTTC. This translates into CASSLRGEETQYF.